The TCR beta chain described here comes from a study of control samples from healthy donors and cancer patients. Assay: immunoSEQ multiplex PCR; the TCRdb copy retains only in-frame clones and omits some. The table lists 63,000 or so clones, over 70% of them singletons. This CDR3 has 16 residues. Germline loops: CDR1 MDHEN, CDR2 SYDVKM. Losses at the gene ends were 5 bases for V and 4 bases for J; bases not matched to a gene: 10. The rearrangement uses TRBV28 and TRBJ2-3; 9 nucleotides match TRBD1. This clonotype was obtained from a man in his forties or fifties in good health. The sequencing input was blood. The CDR3 nucleotides read TGTGCCAGCAGTGGCCGTGGGGGACAGGGCCCAGATACGCAGTATTTT. Its translation: CASSGRGGQGPDTQYF. The whole variable domain, remainder taken from reference TRBV28 and TRBJ2-3, is DVKVTQSSRYLVKRTGEKVFLECVQDMDHENMFWYRQDPGLGLRLIYFSYDVKMKEKGDIPEGYSVSREKKERFSLILESASTNQTSMYLCASSGRGGQGPDTQYFGPGTRLTVL.